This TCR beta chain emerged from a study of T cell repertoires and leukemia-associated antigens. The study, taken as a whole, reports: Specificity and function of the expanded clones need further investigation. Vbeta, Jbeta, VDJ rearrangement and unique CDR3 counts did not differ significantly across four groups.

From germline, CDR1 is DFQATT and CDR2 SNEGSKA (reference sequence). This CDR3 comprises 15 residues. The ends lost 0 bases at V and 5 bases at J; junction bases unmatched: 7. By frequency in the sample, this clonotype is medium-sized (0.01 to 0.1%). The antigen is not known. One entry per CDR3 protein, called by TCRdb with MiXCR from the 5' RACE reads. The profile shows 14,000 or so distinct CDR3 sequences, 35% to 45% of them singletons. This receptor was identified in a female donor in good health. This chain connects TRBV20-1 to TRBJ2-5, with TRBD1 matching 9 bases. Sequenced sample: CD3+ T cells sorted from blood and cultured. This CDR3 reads CSARDGQGRMETQYF. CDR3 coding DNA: TGCAGTGCTAGAGACGGACAGGGGAGGATGGAGACCCAGTACTTC.